These T cell receptor delta chains were read from a single sample in a study of gamma-delta chains in newborns, infants, children. TCRdb re-processed the reads via CATT. The sample has 7,500 to 10,000 delta-chain clones, under 25% seen once. The specimen was blood. Source of these receptors: a child who was a newborn, infant or young child, either healthy, febrile or measles-vaccinated (not recorded which). CDR3s include the opening cysteine and the closing phenylalanine or tryptophan. A D gene is named only where the DNA matches it firmly. Clone size is not always given. Where it is, it says once, few, many or a class for expanded clones.

v_gene	abundance	j_gene	d_gene	CDR3nt	CDR3aa
TRDV2	NA	TRDJ1	TRDD3	TGTGCCTGTGACACCGTCGGGATACGCCCACCCGATAAACTCATCTTT	CACDTVGIRPPDKLIF
TRDV2	NA	TRDJ3	TRDD3	TGTGCCTGTGACACCGTACTGGGGGAACTCCATAGCTCCTTGTACACCCGACAGATGTTTTTC	CACDTVLGELHSSLYTRQMFF
TRDV2	NA	TRDJ1	TRDD3	TGTGCCTGTGACTCGGTACTGGGGGATACGCAACTCATCTTT	CACDSVLGDTQLIF
TRDV2	NA	TRDJ1	NA	TGTGCCTGTGACGCACTCGACACCGATAAAATCATCTTT	CACDALDTDKIIF
TRDV1	few	TRDJ1	TRDD3	TGTGCTCTTGGGGAATCCAGGCACTGGGGGATACTTCAAGATAAACTCATCTTT	CALGESRHWGILQDKLIF
TRDV2	few	TRDJ1	TRDD3	TGTGCCTGTGACTCCATTCCGTTACTGGGGGATACGGTGGCCGATAAACTCATCTTT	CACDSIPLLGDTVADKLIF
TRDV2	NA	TRDJ1	TRDD3	TGTGCCTGTGACACCGTTCTTGGTGGGGGGATAGGAGTAACCGATAAACTCATCTTT	CACDTVLGGGIGVTDKLIF
TRDV1	NA	TRDJ4	TRDD3	TGTGCTCTTGGGGAACACTTACACGCTGGGGGATTCCCACGCCTCGGCAGACCCCTGATCTTT	CALGEHLHAGGFPRLGRPLIF
TRDV2	NA	TRDJ1	NA	TGTGCCTGTGACACCGTCGGGGATCCCGATAAACTCATCTTT	CACDTVGDPDKLIF
TRDV2	NA	TRDJ3	TRDD3	TGTGCCTGTGACACCGGTACTGGGGGATTAAGCTCCTGGGACACCCGACAGATGTTTTTC	CACDTGTGGLSSWDTRQMFF
TRDV2	NA	TRDJ3	TRDD3	TGTGCCTGTGACACCGCGACTACTGGGGGATCCTTCTCCTTGGACACCCGACAGATGTTTTTC	CACDTATTGGSFSLDTRQMFF
TRDV1	few	TRDJ1	TRDD3	TGTGCTCTTGGGGAACTCGCTCGGATACTGGGGGATACGCGTATGGAAGGAACCGATAAACTCATCTTT	CALGELARILGDTRMEGTDKLIF
TRDV2	few	TRDJ1	TRDD3	TGTGCCTGTGACACGCTCTCTGTACTGGGGGATACTTGGAAACTCATCTTT	CACDTLSVLGDTWKLIF
TRDV2	NA	TRDJ1	NA	TGTGCCTGTGACACCGTAGGGATCGGAGACGATAAACTCACCTTT	CACDTVGIGDDKLTF
TRDV2	NA	TRDJ1	TRDD3	TGTGCCTGTGACCCTTTATCGGGGGATCTCGATAAACTCATCTTT	CACDPLSGDLDKLIF
TRDV2	NA	TRDJ1	NA	TGTGCCTGTGACAGGCTTCCCAGCGTAAGAGGGTACACCGATAAACTCATCTTT	CACDRLPSVRGYTDKLIF
TRDV2	few	TRDJ1	NA	TGTGCCTGTGACACCGTTCCTACGTACACTGGGCTATCTCACACCGATAAACTCATCTTT	CACDTVPTYTGLSHTDKLIF
TRDV2	NA	TRDJ1	TRDD3	TGTGCCTGTGACACTTTGGGGATACGGTCCGATAAACTCATCTTT	CACDTLGIRSDKLIF
TRAV29/DV5	NA	TRDJ1	NA	TGTGCAGCACTTGCCGCTTCTTCAGACGTAACGGTGGATCCTCCGTACACCGATAAACTCATCTTT	CAALAASSDVTVDPPYTDKLIF
TRDV2	few	TRDJ3	NA	TGTGCCTGTGACACCCTGACTGGGACGAGCTCCTGGGACACCCGACAGATGTTTTTC	CACDTLTGTSSWDTRQMFF
TRDV2	NA	TRDJ1	TRDD3	TGTGCCTGTGACACCCTGAGCCTCTACTGGGGGATCGAAGTCTCCGATAAACTCATCTTC	CACDTLSLYWGIEVSDKLIF
TRDV2	few	TRDJ2	TRDD3	TGTGCCTGTGACGGACTTCCCCGTACTGGGGGATCGGCAGCACAACTCTTCTTT	CACDGLPRTGGSAAQLFF
TRDV2	NA	TRDJ1	TRDD3	TGTGCCTGTGACACGAGCTGGGGGATAACCACCGATAAACTCATCTTT	CACDTSWGITTDKLIF